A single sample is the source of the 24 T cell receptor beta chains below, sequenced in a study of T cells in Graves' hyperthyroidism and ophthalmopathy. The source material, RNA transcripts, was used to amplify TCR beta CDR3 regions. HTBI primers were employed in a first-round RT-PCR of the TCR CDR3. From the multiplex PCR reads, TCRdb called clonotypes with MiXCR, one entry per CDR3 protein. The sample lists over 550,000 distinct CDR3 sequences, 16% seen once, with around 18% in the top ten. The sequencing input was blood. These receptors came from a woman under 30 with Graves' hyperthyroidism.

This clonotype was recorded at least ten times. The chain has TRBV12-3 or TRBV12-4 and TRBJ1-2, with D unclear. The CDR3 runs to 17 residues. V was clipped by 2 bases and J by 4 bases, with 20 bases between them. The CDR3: CASSLRAGTRPPYGYTF. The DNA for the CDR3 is TGTGCCAGCAGTTTACGGGCAGGAACCCGCCCTCCCTATGGCTACACCTTC.

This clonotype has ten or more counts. The CDR3 sequence: CAGGEGLLNQPQHF. DNA for the CDR3: TGTGCCGGGGGTGAAGGGCTCCTCAATCAGCCCCAGCATTTT. The gene calls are TRBV28 and TRBJ1-5; tentative D call: TRBD1 (5 bases). The CDR3 runs 14 residues. Germline V CDR1 and CDR2: MDHEN, SYDVKM. The ends were cut back, 11 bases at V and 3 bases at J, with 17 bases in the middle.

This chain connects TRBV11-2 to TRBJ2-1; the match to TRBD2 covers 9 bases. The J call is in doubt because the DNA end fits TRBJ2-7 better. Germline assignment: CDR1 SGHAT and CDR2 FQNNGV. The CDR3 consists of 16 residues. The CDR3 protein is CASSSLAGSSYNEQYF. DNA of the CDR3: TGTGCCAGCAGCTCGCTAGCGGGGAGCTCCTACAATGAGCAGTACTTC.

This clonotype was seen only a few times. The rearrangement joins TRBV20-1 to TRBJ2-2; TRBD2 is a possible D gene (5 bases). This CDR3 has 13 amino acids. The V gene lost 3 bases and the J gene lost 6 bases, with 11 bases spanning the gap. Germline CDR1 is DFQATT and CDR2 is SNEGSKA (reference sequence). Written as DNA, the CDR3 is TGCAGTGCTAGGGGAGATAGGGCCGGGGAGCTGTTTTTT. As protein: CSARGDRAGELFF.

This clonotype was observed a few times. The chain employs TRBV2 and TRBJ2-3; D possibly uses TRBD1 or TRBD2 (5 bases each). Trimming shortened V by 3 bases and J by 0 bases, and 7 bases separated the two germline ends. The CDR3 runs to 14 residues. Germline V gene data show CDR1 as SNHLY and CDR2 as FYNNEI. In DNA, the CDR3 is TGTGCCAGCAGTGAGGGACGGAGCACAGATACGCAGTATTTT. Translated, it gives CASSEGRSTDTQYF.

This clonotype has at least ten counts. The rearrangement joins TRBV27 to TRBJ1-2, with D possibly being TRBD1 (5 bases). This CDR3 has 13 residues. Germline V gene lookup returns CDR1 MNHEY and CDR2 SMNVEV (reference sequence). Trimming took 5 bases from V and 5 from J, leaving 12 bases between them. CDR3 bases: TGTGCCAGCAGTAGGGACGGAGTATATGGCTACACCTTC. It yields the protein CASSRDGVYGYTF.

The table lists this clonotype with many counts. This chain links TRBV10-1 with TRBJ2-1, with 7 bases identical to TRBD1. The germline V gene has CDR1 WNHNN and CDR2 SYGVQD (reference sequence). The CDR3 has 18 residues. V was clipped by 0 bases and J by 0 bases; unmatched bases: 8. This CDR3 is CASSESGVGGYSYNEQFF. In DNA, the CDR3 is TGCGCCAGCAGTGAGTCAGGAGTAGGGGGCTACTCCTACAATGAGCAGTTCTTC.

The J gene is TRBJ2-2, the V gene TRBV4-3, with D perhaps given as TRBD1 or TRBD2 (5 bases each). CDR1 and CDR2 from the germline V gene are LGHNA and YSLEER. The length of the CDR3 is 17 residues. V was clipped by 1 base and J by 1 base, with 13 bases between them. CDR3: CASSQAIWGRNTGELFF. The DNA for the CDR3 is TGCGCCAGCAGCCAAGCTATCTGGGGACGGAACACCGGGGAGCTGTTTTTT.

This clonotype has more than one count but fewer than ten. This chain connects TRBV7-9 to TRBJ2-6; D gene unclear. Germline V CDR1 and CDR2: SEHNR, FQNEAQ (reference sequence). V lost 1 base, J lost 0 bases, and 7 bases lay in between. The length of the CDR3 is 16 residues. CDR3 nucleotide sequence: TGTGCCAGCAGCTTAGGGTTACACTCTGGGGCCAACGTCCTGACTTTC. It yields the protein CASSLGLHSGANVLTF. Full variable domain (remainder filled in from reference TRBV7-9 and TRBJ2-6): DTGVSQNPRHKITKRGQNVTFRCDPISEHNRLYWYRQTLGQGPEFLTYFQNEAQLEKSRLLSDRFSAERPKGSFSTLEIQRTEQGDSAMYLCASSLGLHSGANVLTFGAGSRLTVL.

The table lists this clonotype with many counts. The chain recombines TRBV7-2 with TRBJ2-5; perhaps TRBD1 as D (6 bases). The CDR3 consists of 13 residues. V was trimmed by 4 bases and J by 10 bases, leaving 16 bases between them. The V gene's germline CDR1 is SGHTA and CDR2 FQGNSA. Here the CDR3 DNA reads TGTGCCAGCAGCTCCCCCGGGCAAGGGGGCCAGTACTTC. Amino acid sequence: CASSSPGQGGQYF.

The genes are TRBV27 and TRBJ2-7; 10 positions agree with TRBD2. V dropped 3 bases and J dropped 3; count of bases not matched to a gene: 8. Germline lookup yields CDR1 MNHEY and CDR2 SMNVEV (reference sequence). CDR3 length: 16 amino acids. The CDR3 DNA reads TGTGCCAGCAGTTTCGATTCGGTAGCGGGGGGCTACGAGCAGTACTTC. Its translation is CASSFDSVAGGYEQYF.

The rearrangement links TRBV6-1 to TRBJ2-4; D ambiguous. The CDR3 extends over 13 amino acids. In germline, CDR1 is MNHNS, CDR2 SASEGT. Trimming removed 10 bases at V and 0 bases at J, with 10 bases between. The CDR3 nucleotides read TGTGCCACCGGCAGGCTAGCCAAAAACATTCAGTACTTC. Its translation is CATGRLAKNIQYF.

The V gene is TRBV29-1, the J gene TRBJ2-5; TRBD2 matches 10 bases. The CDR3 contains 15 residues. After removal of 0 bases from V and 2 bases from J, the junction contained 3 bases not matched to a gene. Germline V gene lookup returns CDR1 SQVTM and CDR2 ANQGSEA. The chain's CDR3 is CSVEDGLADQETQYF. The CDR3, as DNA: TGCAGCGTTGAAGATGGACTAGCGGATCAAGAGACCCAGTACTTC.

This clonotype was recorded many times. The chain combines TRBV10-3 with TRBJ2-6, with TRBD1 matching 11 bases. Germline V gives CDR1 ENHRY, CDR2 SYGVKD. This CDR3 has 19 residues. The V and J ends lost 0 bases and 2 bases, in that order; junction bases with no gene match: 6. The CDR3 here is CAISESGQGVFPGANVLTF. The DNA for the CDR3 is TGTGCCATCAGTGAGTCGGGACAGGGGGTCTTCCCTGGGGCCAACGTCCTGACTTTC.

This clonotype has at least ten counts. Here the CDR3 reads CASRLQGLYSNQPQHF. DNA for the CDR3: TGTGCCAGCAGGCTGCAGGGACTTTATAGCAATCAGCCCCAGCATTTT. This chain connects TRBV5-5 to TRBJ1-5; perhaps TRBD1 as D (5 bases). The V and J ends lost 5 bases and 0 bases respectively, with 15 bases between them. Germline loops: CDR1 SGHKS, CDR2 YYEKEE (reference sequence). This CDR3 has 16 residues.

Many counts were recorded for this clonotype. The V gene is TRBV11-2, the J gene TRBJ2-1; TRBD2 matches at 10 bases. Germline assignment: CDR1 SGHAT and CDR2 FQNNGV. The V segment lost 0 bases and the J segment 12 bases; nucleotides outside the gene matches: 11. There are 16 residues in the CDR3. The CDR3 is CASSLELGLAGVRQFF. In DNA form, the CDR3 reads TGTGCCAGCAGCTTAGAACTGGGGCTAGCGGGAGTTAGGCAGTTCTTC.

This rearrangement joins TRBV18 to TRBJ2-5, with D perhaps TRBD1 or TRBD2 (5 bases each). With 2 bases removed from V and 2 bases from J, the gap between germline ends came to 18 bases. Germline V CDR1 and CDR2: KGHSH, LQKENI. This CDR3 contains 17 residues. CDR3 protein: CASSPGAQGTSQETQYF. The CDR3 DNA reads TGTGCCAGCTCACCAGGGGCCCAAGGGACGTCGCAAGAGACCCAGTACTTC.

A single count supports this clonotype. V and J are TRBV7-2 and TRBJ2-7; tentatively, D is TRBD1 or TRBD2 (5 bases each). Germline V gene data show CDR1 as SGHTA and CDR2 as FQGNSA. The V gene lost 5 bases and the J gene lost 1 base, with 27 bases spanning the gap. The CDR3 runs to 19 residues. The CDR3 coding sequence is TGTGCCAGCAGCCGCGCCCGATTTGGTCGGGGCGACCTATCCTACGAGCAGTACTTC. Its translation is CASSRARFGRGDLSYEQYF.

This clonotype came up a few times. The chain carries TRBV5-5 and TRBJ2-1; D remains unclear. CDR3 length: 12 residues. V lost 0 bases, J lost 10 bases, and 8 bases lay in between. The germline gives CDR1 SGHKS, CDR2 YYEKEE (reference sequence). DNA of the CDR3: TGTGCCAGCAGCTTGGATTGGTCGGAGCAGTTCTTC. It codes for CASSLDWSEQFF.

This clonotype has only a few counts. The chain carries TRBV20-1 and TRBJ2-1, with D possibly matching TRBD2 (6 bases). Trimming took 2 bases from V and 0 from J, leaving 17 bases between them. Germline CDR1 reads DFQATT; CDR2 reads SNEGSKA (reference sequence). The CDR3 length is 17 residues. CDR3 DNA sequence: TGCAGTGCTAGAACCGACTTAGCGGCTTACTCCTACAATGAGCAGTTCTTC. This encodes CSARTDLAAYSYNEQFF.

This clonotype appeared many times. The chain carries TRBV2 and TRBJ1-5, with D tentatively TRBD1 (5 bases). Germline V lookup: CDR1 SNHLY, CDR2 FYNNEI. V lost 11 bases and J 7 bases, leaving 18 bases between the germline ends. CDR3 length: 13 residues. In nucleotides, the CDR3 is TGTGCCCGACAGACAGCACTCGGCCAGCCCCAGCATTTT. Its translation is CARQTALGQPQHF.

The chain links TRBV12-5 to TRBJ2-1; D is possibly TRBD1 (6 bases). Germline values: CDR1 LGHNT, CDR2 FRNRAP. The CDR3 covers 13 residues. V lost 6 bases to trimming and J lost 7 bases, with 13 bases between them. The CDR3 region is CASGHLDRNEQFF. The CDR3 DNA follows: TGTGCTAGTGGGCATCTAGACAGGAATGAGCAGTTCTTC. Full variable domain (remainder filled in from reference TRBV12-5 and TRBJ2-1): DARVTQTPRHKVTEMGQEVTMRCQPILGHNTVFWYRQTMMQGLELLAYFRNRAPLDDSGMPKDRFSAEMPDATLATLKIQPSEPRDSAVYFCASGHLDRNEQFFGPGTRLTVL.

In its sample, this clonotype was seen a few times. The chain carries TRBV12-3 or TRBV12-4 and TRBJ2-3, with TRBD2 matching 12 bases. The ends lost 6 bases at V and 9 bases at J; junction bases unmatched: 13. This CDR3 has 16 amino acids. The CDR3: CASSQGLAGPRDTQYF. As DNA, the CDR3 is TGTGCCAGCAGCCAAGGACTAGCGGGGCCTCGGGACACGCAGTATTTT.

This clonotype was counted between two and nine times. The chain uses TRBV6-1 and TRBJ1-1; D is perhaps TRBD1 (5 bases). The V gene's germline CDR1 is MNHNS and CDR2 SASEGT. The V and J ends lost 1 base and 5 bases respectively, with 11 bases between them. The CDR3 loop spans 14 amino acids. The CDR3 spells CASSEGGGKTEAFF. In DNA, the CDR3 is TGTGCCAGCAGTGAAGGGGGGGGGAAAACTGAAGCTTTCTTT.